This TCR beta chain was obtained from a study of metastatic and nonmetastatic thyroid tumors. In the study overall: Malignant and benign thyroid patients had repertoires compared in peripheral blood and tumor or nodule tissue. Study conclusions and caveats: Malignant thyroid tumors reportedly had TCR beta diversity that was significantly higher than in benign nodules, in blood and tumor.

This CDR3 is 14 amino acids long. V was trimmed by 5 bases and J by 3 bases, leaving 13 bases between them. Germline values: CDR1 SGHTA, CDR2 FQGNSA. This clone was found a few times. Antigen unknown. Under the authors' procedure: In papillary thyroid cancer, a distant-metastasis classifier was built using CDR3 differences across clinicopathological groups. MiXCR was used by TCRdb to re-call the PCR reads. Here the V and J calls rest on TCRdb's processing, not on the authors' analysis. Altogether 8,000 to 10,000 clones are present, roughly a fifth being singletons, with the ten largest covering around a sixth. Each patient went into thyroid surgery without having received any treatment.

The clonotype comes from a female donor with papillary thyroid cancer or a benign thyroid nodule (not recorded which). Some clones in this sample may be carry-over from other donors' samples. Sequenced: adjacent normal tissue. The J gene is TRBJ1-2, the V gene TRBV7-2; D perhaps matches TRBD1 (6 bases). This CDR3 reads CASSPDRGDYGYTF. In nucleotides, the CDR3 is TGTGCCAGCAGCCCGGACAGAGGGGACTATGGCTACACCTTC.